These 4 T cell receptor beta chains were sequenced from one sample in a study of shared clonotypes between healthy human individuals. Sequencing used immunoSEQ multiplex PCR; TCRdb keeps in-frame clones, though not all of them. The top ten clones hold roughly 0.45% of a sample with about 1.5 million clones, approximately 98% of them seen once. The specimen sequenced was naive CD4+ T cells sorted from blood. Documented subset: CD45RA+ positively selected. Receptors were obtained from a man younger than 40 in good health.

The V call is TRBV30, the J call TRBJ1-1; D is undetermined. The V gene's germline CDR1 is GTSNPN and CDR2 SVGIG (reference sequence). The germline V and J ends were trimmed by 0 bases and 4 bases, with 6 bases remaining between them. The CDR3 runs 12 residues. The DNA for the CDR3 is TGTGCCTGGAGTGTGGAGGTCACTGAAGCTTTCTTT. It specifies CAWSVEVTEAFF.

Turning to this clone: Other nucleotide sequences from this sample produce the same CDR3. The gene calls are TRBV7-2 and TRBJ2-3; D unresolved. This CDR3 has 12 residues. Germline lookup yields CDR1 SGHTA and CDR2 FQGNSA. V shed 6 bases and J shed 3 bases, with 7 bases lying between them. As DNA, the CDR3 is TGTGCCAGCAGTTTCGGGACAGATACGCAGTATTTT. Translated, it gives CASSFGTDTQYF. The whole variable domain, filled in from reference TRBV7-2 and TRBJ2-3, reads GAGVSQSPSNKVTEKGKDVELRCDPISGHTALYWYRQSLGQGLEFLIYFQGNSAPDKSGLPSDRFSAERTGGSVSTLTIQRTQQEDSAVYLCASSFGTDTQYFGPGTRLTVL.

The rearrangement links TRBV10-2 to TRBJ1-2; perhaps TRBD1 as D (5 bases). CDR1 and CDR2 from the germline V gene are WSHSY and SAAADI. This CDR3 has 11 amino acids. V lost 7 bases, J lost 7 bases, and 10 bases lay in between. CDR3 amino acids: CASNGGSGYTF. CDR3 DNA sequence: TGCGCCAGCAATGGGGGAAGTGGCTACACCTTC.

This CDR3 reads CSAGVSELFF. As DNA, the CDR3 is TGCAGTGCTGGTGTGTCCGAGCTGTTTTTT. The chain uses TRBV20-1 and TRBJ2-2; no clear D gene. The CDR3 consists of 10 residues. V lost 5 bases to trimming and J lost 11 bases, with 9 bases between them. Germline V CDR1 and CDR2: DFQATT, SNEGSKA (reference sequence).